This TCR beta chain appears in the sequencing data of a study of CXCR3-negative and CXCR3-positive naive CD8 T cells. In preparing the TRB cDNA libraries, 5' RACE with UMI labels was used. TCRdb reprocessed the 5' RACE reads, with one entry per CDR3 protein and no DNA. The repertoire table contains 75,000 to 100,000 distinct CDR3 sequences. Germline V gene sequence: CDR1 SQVTM, CDR2 ANQGSEA. The CDR3 totals 12 residues. This receptor was taken from a human donor in good health. Some clones in this sample may be carry-over from other donors' samples. This rearrangement joins TRBV29-1 to TRBJ2-2; the TRBD2 assignment by TCRdb is unverifiable without DNA. Sequencing input: naive CXCR3- CD8+ T cells from blood. Stated subset: CD45RO-CCR7+CD27+CD95- naive CD8+ T cells lacking CXCR3 (TNR3-). The CDR3 reads CSIGGGVGGLFF.